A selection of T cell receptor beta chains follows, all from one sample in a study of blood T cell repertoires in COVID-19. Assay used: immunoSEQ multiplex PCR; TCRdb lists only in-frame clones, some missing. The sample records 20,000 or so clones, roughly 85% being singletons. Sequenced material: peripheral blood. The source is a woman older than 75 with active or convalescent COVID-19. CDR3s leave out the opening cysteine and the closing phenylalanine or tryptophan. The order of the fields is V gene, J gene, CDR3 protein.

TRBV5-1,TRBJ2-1,ASSLRRTGSRNEQF
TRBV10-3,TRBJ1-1,AISDIRTGKDTEAF
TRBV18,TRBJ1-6,ASSPNRGTSNSPLH
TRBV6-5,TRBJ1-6,ASRPDREMNSPLH
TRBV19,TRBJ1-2,ASSRRQYDYGYT
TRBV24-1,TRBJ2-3,ATSDPGRGHPYTQY
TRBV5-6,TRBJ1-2,ASSRQGANYGYT
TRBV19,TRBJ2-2,ASSIGGAYTGELF
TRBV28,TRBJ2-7,ASSRVNFEYEQY
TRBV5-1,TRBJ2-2,ASSLRLSTGELF
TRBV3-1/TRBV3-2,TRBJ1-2,ASSRTGTPNYGYT
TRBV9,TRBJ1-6,ASSVANYPNSPLH
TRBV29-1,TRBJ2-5,SVEGVAGGGQTQY
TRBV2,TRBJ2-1,ASRPGLTYNEQF
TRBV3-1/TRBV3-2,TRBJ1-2,ASSPILGRAYGYT
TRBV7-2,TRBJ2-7,ASSGLDNSYEQY
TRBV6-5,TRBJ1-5,ASGLSGNQPQH
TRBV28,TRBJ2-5,ASSSQGTQY
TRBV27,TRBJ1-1,ASSLSGQAGNTEAF
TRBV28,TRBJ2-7,ASSLPSYEQY
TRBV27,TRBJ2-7,ASSAGQDYSYEQY
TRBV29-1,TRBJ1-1,SVGQGRHTEAF
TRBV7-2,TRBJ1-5,ASSLERGNQPQH
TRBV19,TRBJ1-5,ASSAPGTGINQPQH
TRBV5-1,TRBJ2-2,ASSGDSFVTGELF
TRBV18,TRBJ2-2,ASSPGGTSANTGELF
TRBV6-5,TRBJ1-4,ASNPGTGGDEKLF
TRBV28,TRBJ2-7,ASLISGRLKDYEQY
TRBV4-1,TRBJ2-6,ASSQVSGFRVRSGANVLT
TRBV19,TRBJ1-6,ASSGTGQGNPLH
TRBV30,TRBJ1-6,ASAWTGSSPLH
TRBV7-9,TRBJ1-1,ASSLSPGQGTF
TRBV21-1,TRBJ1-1,ASSKKTLDRPNTEAF
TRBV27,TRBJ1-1,ASSPEGLTTAF
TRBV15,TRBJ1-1,ATSRAYTEAF
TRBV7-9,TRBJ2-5,ASSLGQQHTQY
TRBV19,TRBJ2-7,ARAGGEVGYEQY
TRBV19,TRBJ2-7,ASSIARQGKQY
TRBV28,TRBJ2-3,ASSSPLAGGNTDTQY
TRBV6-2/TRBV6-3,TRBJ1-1,ASSYGAYSSEAF
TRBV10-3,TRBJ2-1,AISESRTSGRFGNEQF
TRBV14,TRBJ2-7,ASSAGTSGRAVQY
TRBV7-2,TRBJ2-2,ASSLQLAGGTGELF
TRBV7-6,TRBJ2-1,ASSKRTSGSSYNEQF
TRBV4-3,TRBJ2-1,ASSLGRSSYNEQF
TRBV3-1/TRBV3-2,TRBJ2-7,ASSLHTGTGGYEQY
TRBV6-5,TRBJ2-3,ASSYSSRGNTDTQY
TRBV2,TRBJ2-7,ASRLRQEQY
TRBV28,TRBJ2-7,ASSSPGLAQLYYEQY
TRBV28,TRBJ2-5,ASSLGSRQETQY
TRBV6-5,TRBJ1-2,ASSIIGGMGYGYT
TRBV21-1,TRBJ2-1,ASSKQGANEQF
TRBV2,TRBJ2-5,ASSEGLAGGQETQY
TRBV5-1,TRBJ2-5,ASLIGQGAKGDKETQY
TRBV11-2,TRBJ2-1,ASSSSASGSVEQF
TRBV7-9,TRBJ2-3,ATLAGGSTDTQY
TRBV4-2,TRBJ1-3,ASSSRDYSGNTIY
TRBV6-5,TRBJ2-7,ASRARARSYEQY
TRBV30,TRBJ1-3,AWRNRGVSGNTIY
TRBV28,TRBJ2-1,ASEMSGTSGRKQF